Reported below is one T cell receptor beta chain. The antigen is undetermined. Exclusion criteria comprised other autoimmune diseases, uncontrolled infections, pregnancy or lactation in patients. Beta-chain TCR CDR3 regions were amplified from RNA transcripts. In the first round, RT-PCR was carried out with HTBI primers, and a multiplex PCR formed the second round. TCRdb reprocessed the multiplex PCR reads via MiXCR and lists one record per CDR3 protein. The sample carries 450,000 to 600,000 distinct CDR3 sequences, less than 45% recorded once. This record belongs to a study of Graves' ophthalmopathy and Graves' hyperthyroidism. Study outcomes and limitations: The model predicted ophthalmopathy progression with 70.59% sensitivity and around 72% specificity. Appearing in blood as well were most expanded thyroid clonotypes above 0.001 frequency.

This CDR3 has 14 amino acids. Trimming removed 2 bases at V and 8 bases at J, with 12 bases between. Germline V lookup: CDR1 SGHTA, CDR2 FQGNSA. This clonotype was obtained from an adult man with Graves' hyperthyroidism. The J gene is TRBJ2-2, the V gene TRBV7-2; D unresolved. The sample comprised peripheral blood or thyroid tissue (not recorded which). CDR3 nucleotide sequence: TGTGCCAGCAGCTTAATCGCGTCGGATGGGGAGCTGTTTTTT. Protein: CASSLIASDGELFF. The complete variable domain, with remaining parts taken from reference TRBV7-2 and TRBJ2-2, reads GAGVSQSPSNKVTEKGKDVELRCDPISGHTALYWYRQSLGQGLEFLIYFQGNSAPDKSGLPSDRFSAERTGGSVSTLTIQRTQQEDSAVYLCASSLIASDGELFFGEGSRLTVL.